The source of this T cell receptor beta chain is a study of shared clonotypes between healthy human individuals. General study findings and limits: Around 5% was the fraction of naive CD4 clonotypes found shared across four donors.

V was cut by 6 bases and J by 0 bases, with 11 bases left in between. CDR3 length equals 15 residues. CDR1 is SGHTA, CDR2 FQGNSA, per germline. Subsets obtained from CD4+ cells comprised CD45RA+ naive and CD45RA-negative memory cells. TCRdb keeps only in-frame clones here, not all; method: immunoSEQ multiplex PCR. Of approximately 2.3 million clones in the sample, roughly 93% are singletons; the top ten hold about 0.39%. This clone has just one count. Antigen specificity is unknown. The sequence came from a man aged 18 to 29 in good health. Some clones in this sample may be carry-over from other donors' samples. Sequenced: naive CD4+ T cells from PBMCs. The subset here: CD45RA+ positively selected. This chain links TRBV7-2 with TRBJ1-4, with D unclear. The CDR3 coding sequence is TGTGCCAGCAGTCGCCGGGCCTCAACTAATGAAAAACTGTTTTTT. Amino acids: CASSRRASTNEKLFF.